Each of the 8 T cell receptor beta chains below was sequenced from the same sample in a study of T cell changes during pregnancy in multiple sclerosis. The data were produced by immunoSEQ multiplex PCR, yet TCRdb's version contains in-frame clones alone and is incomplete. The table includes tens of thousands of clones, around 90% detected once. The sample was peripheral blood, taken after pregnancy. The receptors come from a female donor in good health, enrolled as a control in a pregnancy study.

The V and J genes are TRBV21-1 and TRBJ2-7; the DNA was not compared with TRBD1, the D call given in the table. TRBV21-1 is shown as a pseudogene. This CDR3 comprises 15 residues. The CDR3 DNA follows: TGTGCCAGCAGCAAAGATGGCAGGGGCCGTTACGAGCAGTACTTC. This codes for CASSKDGRGRYEQYF.

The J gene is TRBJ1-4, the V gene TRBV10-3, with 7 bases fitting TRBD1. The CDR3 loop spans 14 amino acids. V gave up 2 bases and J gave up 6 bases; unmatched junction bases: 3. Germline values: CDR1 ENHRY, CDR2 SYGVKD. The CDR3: CAISEAGGYEKLFF. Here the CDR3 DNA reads TGTGCCATCAGTGAGGCAGGGGGATATGAAAAACTGTTTTTT.

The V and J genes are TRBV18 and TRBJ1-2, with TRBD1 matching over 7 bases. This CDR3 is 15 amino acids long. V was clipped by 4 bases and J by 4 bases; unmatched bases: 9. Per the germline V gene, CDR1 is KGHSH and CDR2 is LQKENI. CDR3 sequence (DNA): TGTGCCAGCTCACTGTCCGGGACAGTTGGCTATGGCTACACCTTC. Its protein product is CASSLSGTVGYGYTF.

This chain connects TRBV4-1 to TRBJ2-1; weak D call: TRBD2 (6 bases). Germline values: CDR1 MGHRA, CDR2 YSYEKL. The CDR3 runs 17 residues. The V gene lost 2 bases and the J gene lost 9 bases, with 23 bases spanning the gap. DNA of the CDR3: TGCGCCAGCAGCCAAATGCCCCGCGGGAATCTACCCATTGAGCAGTTCTTC. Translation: CASSQMPRGNLPIEQFF.

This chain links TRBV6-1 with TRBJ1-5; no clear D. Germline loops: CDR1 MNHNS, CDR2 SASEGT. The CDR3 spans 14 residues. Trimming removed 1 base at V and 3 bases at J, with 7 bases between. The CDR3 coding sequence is TGTGCCAGCAGTGAAGGAGGATCCAATCAGCCCCAGCATTTT. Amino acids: CASSEGGSNQPQHF.

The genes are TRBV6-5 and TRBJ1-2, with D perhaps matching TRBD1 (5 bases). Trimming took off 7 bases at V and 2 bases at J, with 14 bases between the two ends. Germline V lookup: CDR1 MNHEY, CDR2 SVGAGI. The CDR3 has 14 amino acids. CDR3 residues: CASNQGPPNYGYTF. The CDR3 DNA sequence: TGTGCCAGCAACCAGGGTCCCCCAAACTATGGCTACACCTTC.

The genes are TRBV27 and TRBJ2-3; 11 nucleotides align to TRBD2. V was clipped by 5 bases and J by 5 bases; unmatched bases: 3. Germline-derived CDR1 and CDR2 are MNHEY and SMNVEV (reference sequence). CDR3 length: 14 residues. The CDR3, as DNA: TGTGCCAGCAGTAGACTAGCGGGGAGAGATACGCAGTATTTT. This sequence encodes CASSRLAGRDTQYF.

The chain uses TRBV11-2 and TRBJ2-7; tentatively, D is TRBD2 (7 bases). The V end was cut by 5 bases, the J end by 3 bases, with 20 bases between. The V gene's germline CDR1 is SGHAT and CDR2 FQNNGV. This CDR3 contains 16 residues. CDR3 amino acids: CASSRGGGSLIYEQYF. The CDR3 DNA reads TGTGCCAGCAGCCGAGGGGGGGGCTCCCTTATCTACGAGCAGTACTTC.